The sequence of this TCR beta chain was determined in a study of blood T cell repertoires in COVID-19. The overall study: COVID-19 samples, acute and convalescent, were from the United States, Italy and Spain. Sources were T cells, B-cell-depleted T cells, or PBMCs; the material itself was cDNA or gDNA.

As originally analysed: Cell counts per sample came from amplifying reference gene primers. Method: immunoSEQ multiplex PCR; TCRdb's copy keeps in-frame clones and lacks some. V and J calls and clone size come straight from that table; D and trimming were deduced from the DNA. The sample carries about 310,000 clones, roughly 90% recorded once. Trimming cost V 5 bases and J 3 bases, with 20 bases left between them. The V gene's germline CDR1 is MNHEY and CDR2 SVGEGT. The CDR3 runs 18 residues. Specimen: peripheral blood. This TCR derives from a man aged 18 to 35 with active or convalescent COVID-19. The chain has TRBV6-2 or TRBV6-3 and TRBJ2-6; a possible D gene is TRBD2 (6 bases). The CDR3 DNA reads as TGTGCCAGCAGTATAACCAACATGGGACTTCGTGGGGCCAACGTCCTGACTTTC. Residues: CASSITNMGLRGANVLTF.